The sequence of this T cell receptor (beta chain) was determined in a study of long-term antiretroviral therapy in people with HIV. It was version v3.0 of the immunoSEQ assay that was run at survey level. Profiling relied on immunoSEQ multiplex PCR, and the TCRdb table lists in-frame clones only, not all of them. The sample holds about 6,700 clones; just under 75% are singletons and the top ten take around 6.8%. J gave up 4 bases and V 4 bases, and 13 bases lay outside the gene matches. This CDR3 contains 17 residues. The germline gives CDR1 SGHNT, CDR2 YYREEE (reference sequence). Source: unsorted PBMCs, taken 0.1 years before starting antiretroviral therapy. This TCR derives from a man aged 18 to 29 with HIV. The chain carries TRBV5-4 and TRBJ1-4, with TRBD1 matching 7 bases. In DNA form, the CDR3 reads TGTGCCAGCAGCCAGCGGGCGGGGGACAGTTATAATGAAAAACTGTTTTTT. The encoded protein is CASSQRAGDSYNEKLFF.